The subject of this entry is one TCR beta chain. What it binds is unknown. This sample was included in a study of cytomegalovirus exposure and HLA in healthy donors. Study-level findings and limits: Because they were indistinguishable, some V segments, including TRBV6-2 and TRBV6-3, were excluded. The authors listed 150 to 200 TCR beta chains as cytomegalovirus-associated.

The PCR was carried out with 60 Vbeta primers and 13 Jbeta primers. Assay: immunoSEQ multiplex PCR; the TCRdb copy retains only in-frame clones and omits some. The sample lists roughly 180,000 clones, more than 70% seen once, with about 1% in the top ten. The length of the CDR3 is 16 residues. The V gene's germline CDR1 is SGHKS and CDR2 YYEKEE (reference sequence). Losses at the gene ends were 5 bases for V and 5 bases for J; bases not matched to a gene: 10. The chain links TRBV5-5 to TRBJ1-6; the match to TRBD1 covers 7 bases. The sequencing input was PBMCs. This clonotype was sampled from a man aged 25 to 45 in good health and CMV-seronegative. The CDR3 spells CASRSTGDVDNSPLHF. Written as DNA, the CDR3 is TGTGCCAGCAGGTCAACAGGGGACGTGGATAATTCACCCCTCCACTTT.